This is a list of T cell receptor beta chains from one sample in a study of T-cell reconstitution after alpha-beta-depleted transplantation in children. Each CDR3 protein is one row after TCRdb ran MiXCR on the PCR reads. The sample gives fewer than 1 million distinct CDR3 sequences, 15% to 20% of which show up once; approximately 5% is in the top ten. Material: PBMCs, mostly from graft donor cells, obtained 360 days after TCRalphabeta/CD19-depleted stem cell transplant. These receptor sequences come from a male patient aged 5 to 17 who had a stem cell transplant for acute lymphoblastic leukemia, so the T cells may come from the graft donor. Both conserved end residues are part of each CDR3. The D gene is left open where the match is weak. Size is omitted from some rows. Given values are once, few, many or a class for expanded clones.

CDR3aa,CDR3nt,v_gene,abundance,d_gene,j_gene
CSARTTGELFF,TGCAGTGCTAGGACCACCGGGGAGCTGTTTTTT,TRBV20-1,-,-,TRBJ2-2
CASSLRLAGGSDTQYF,TGTGCCAGCAGCTTAAGACTAGCGGGAGGGTCCGATACGCAGTATTTT,TRBV11-2,few,TRBD2,TRBJ2-3
CASSDREGNEQFF,TGTGCCAGCAGTGATAGGGAGGGCAATGAGCAGTTCTTC,TRBV2,-,TRBD2,TRBJ2-1
CASSLERGRSNYEQYF,TGCGCCAGCAGCTTGGAGCGGGGGAGATCAAACTACGAGCAGTACTTC,TRBV5-1,few,TRBD2,TRBJ2-7
CASSGLVGWASDTQYF,TGTGCCAGCAGCGGCCTAGTGGGATGGGCCTCCGATACGCAGTATTTT,TRBV7-6,-,-,TRBJ2-3
CASSINRDHYGYTF,TGTGCCAGTAGTATTAACAGGGACCACTATGGCTACACCTTC,TRBV19,-,-,TRBJ1-2
CSVGDRVLQETQYF,TGCAGCGTGGGGGACAGGGTTCTTCAAGAGACCCAGTACTTC,TRBV29-1,few,TRBD1,TRBJ2-5
CASSSHPTGDTIYF,TGTGCCAGCAGCTCCCACCCGACCGGGGACACCATATATTTT,TRBV5-5,-,-,TRBJ1-3
CSASATGWGTDTQYF,TGCAGCGCCTCTGCAACGGGATGGGGCACAGATACGCAGTATTTT,TRBV29-1,-,-,TRBJ2-3
CSARVLIAGVREQYF,TGCAGTGCTAGAGTCCTGATAGCGGGAGTACGAGAGCAGTACTTC,TRBV20-1,-,TRBD2,TRBJ2-7
CASSYAAGGNQPQHF,TGTGCCAGCAGCTACGCCGCCGGGGGCAATCAGCCCCAGCATTTT,TRBV6-5,few,-,TRBJ1-5
CASSQVGVGYTF,TGTGCCAGCAGCCAAGTCGGGGTTGGCTACACCTTC,TRBV3-1,-,-,TRBJ1-2
CASSQLQGVYDNEQFF,TGCGCCAGCAGCCAACTACAGGGGGTATACGACAATGAGCAGTTCTTC,TRBV4-1,-,TRBD1,TRBJ2-1
CASSAGTSGPSTYNEQFF,TGTGCCAGCAGTGCCGGGACTAGCGGGCCTTCTACCTACAATGAGCAGTTCTTC,TRBV12-3/TRBV12-4,few,TRBD2,TRBJ2-1
CASSFTGGAAEKLFF,TGTGCCAGCAGCTTTACAGGGGGCGCCGCCGAAAAACTGTTTTTT,TRBV7-2,few,TRBD1,TRBJ1-4
CASSRGGREETQYF,TGTGCCAGCAGTCGGGGAGGTCGAGAAGAGACCCAGTACTTC,TRBV28,few,-,TRBJ2-5
CASSLSRGDEQFF,TGTGCCAGCAGTTTATCGAGAGGGGATGAGCAGTTCTTC,TRBV27,many,-,TRBJ2-1
CASRVLGRADEQFF,TGTGCCAGCAGGGTGCTCGGGAGGGCAGATGAGCAGTTCTTC,TRBV11-2,many,TRBD2,TRBJ2-1
CASSRYSGRTAEKLFF,TGTGCCAGCAGCCGATATTCAGGGAGAACGGCTGAAAAACTGTTTTTT,TRBV7-6,-,-,TRBJ1-4
CASSQGQGRWDEAFF,TGTGCCAGCAGCCAGGGACAGGGGCGCTGGGACGAAGCTTTCTTT,TRBV3-1,-,TRBD1,TRBJ1-1
CASSLWGGRTETQYF,TGTGCCAGCAGTTTATGGGGAGGACGGACAGAGACCCAGTACTTC,TRBV12-3/TRBV12-4,many,-,TRBJ2-5
CASSLYSSTDTQYF,TGTGCCAGCAGCCTCTATTCTAGCACAGATACGCAGTATTTT,TRBV12-3/TRBV12-4,few,-,TRBJ2-3
CASSVATSQETQYF,TGTGCCAGCAGCGTAGCAACAAGCCAAGAGACCCAGTACTTC,TRBV9,-,-,TRBJ2-5
CASSLEGFSLYEQYF,TGTGCCAGCAGCTTAGAAGGCTTCAGCCTTTACGAGCAGTACTTC,TRBV7-2,-,-,TRBJ2-7
CSARGPANIQYF,TGCAGTGCTAGGGGGCCGGCCAACATTCAGTACTTC,TRBV20-1,many,-,TRBJ2-4